What follows are 21 T cell receptor beta chains derived from one specimen sequenced in a study of human CD4 T cells and Enterobacteriaceae. All CD4+ cells other than CD45RA+CCR7+CD95- naive cells were sorted as memory, over 98% pure. TCRdb's copy holds only in-frame clones and misses some; the assay was immunoSEQ multiplex PCR. Of about 29,000 clones in the sample, just under 85% were seen once. Sequencing was done on a sample of memory CD4+ T cells from blood. The receptors come from a human donor in good health.

CDR3 nucleotides: TGTGCCAGCAGCTTGGACAGATACACCGGGGAGCTGTTTTTT. The encoded protein is CASSLDRYTGELFF. V and J are TRBV5-4 and TRBJ2-2, with no clear D. CDR3 length: 14 amino acids. The V gene lost 0 bases and the J gene lost 3 bases, with 6 bases spanning the gap. Per germline, CDR1 SGHNT and CDR2 YYREEE (reference sequence).

The chain links TRBV5-4 to TRBJ2-5, with TRBD2 matching 12 bases. There are 16 residues in the CDR3. After removal of 4 bases from V and 3 bases from J, the junction contained 7 bases not matched to a gene. CDR1 and CDR2 from the germline V gene are SGHNT and YYREEE (reference sequence). CDR3: CASSLRLAGAKETQYF. In DNA, the CDR3 is TGTGCCAGCAGCCTCCGACTAGCGGGAGCGAAAGAGACCCAGTACTTC.

The chain has TRBV7-9 and TRBJ1-4; tentatively, D is TRBD1 (5 bases). Trimming took off 1 base at V and 7 bases at J, with 16 bases between the two ends. Germline V gene lookup returns CDR1 SEHNR and CDR2 FQNEAQ (reference sequence). CDR3 length: 16 residues. CDR3 sequence (DNA): TGTGCCAGCAGCTTAGTACAGACAGCGACTCTTGAAAAACTGTTTTTT. Its translation is CASSLVQTATLEKLFF.

J is TRBJ2-7 and V is TRBV7-8; possible D gene TRBD2, 7 bases. This CDR3 is built from 15 residues. CDR1 SGHVS and CDR2 FQNEAQ come from the germline V gene. Between the trimmed V and J ends, which lost 2 bases and 5 bases, there was a span of 16 bases. This CDR3 reads CASSLRGGLGHEQYF. In nucleotides, the CDR3 is TGTGCCAGCAGCTTAAGGGGGGGACTCGGCCACGAGCAGTACTTC. Looking up the rest from reference TRBV7-8 and TRBJ2-7 gives the full variable domain: GAGVSQSPRYKVAKRGQDVALRCDPISGHVSLFWYQQALGQGPEFLTYFQNEAQLDKSGLPSDRFFAERPEGSVSTLKIQRTQQEDSAVYLCASSLRGGLGHEQYFGPGTRLTVT.

The chain is built from TRBV5-1 and TRBJ1-2; D not certain. This CDR3 contains 13 residues. Trimming took off 2 bases at V and 7 bases at J, with 12 bases between the two ends. The germline CDR1 and CDR2 sequences are SGHRS and YFSETQ. The CDR3 sequence: CASSFVGKTGYTF. For the CDR3, the DNA is TGCGCCAGCAGCTTCGTCGGGAAGACTGGCTACACCTTC.

This CDR3 is CASSSAGSGYGYTF. Here the CDR3 DNA reads TGTGCCAGCAGTTCGGCGGGGTCGGGCTATGGCTACACCTTC. This chain links TRBV6-5 with TRBJ1-2, with unresolved D. CDR1 is MNHEY and CDR2 is SVGAGI in the germline V gene. The ends were cut back, 4 bases at V and 4 bases at J, with 13 bases in the middle. The CDR3 loop spans 14 amino acids.

The chain links TRBV9 to TRBJ2-5, with D hard to call. Germline V gene sequence: CDR1 SGDLS, CDR2 YYNGEE. The CDR3 has 15 residues. V was trimmed by 0 bases and J by 1 base, leaving 10 bases between them. CDR3 sequence: CASSVGALVQETQYF. The DNA of the CDR3 is TGTGCCAGCAGCGTAGGAGCCTTGGTCCAAGAGACCCAGTACTTC.

The genes are TRBV2 and TRBJ2-2; D uncertain. Germline lookup yields CDR1 SNHLY and CDR2 FYNNEI. V lost 0 bases and J 2 bases, leaving 13 bases between the germline ends. The CDR3 length is 17 residues. CDR3 in amino acids: CASSEAPPDGNTGELFF. In nucleotides, the CDR3 is TGTGCCAGCAGTGAAGCCCCCCCGGACGGTAACACCGGGGAGCTGTTTTTT. Full variable domain (remainder filled in from reference TRBV2 and TRBJ2-2): EPEVTQTPSHQVTQMGQEVILRCVPISNHLYFYWYRQILGQKVEFLVSFYNNEISEKSEIFDDQFSVERPDGSNFTLKIRSTKLEDSAMYFCASSEAPPDGNTGELFFGEGSRLTVL.

Written as DNA, the CDR3 is TGCGCCAGCAGCTTGCCGACAGGTACGAACACTGAAGCTTTCTTT. Translation: CASSLPTGTNTEAFF. J is TRBJ1-1 and V is TRBV5-1; D perhaps matches TRBD1 (6 bases). From germline, CDR1 is SGHRS and CDR2 YFSETQ. V lost 1 base and J 1 base, leaving 11 bases between the germline ends. The CDR3 runs 15 residues.

This chain connects TRBV9 to TRBJ2-1; possibly TRBD2 for D (5 bases). Germline CDR1 and CDR2: SGDLS and YYNGEE. The CDR3 has 15 amino acids. V was shortened by 7 bases and J by 2 bases, with 16 bases between the two germline ends. The CDR3 is CASHPGAGAYNEQFF. The CDR3 DNA reads TGTGCCAGCCACCCGGGTGCGGGCGCCTACAATGAGCAGTTCTTC.

The CDR3 loop reads CASTPGQWSTEAFF. CDR3 in DNA: TGTGCCAGTACCCCGGGACAGTGGAGCACTGAAGCTTTCTTT. The V and J genes are TRBV19 and TRBJ1-1; 7 nucleotides agree with TRBD1. The trim removed 7 bases at V and 4 bases at J, leaving 9 bases unmatched. The CDR3 covers 14 residues. Germline CDR1 and CDR2: LNHDA and SQIVND (reference sequence).

This chain joins TRBV9 and TRBJ2-6, with TRBD1 as a possible D gene (7 bases). CDR3 length equals 18 residues. With 4 bases removed from V and 0 bases from J, the gap between germline ends came to 17 bases. Germline CDR1 SGDLS, CDR2 YYNGEE. The DNA of the CDR3 is TGTGCCAGCAGCCCCGGGGGACAGACATTCTCTGGGGCCAACGTCCTGACTTTC. It is translated as CASSPGGQTFSGANVLTF.

This clone occurred once. This chain uses TRBV29-1 with TRBJ2-2, with 10 bases matching TRBD2. V was pared by 7 bases and J by 3 bases, with 5 bases of the junction left unmatched. The CDR3 is made up of 14 amino acids. Germline CDR1 is SQVTM and CDR2 is ANQGSEA. In DNA, the CDR3 is TGCAGCGCTGCCAGCGGGGGGGACACCGGGGAGCTGTTTTTT. Translation gives CSAASGGDTGELFF.

By frequency in the sample, this clone is medium-sized. This chain connects TRBV19 to TRBJ2-7; 11 nucleotides match TRBD1. The CDR3 consists of 15 residues. CDR1 is LNHDA, CDR2 SQIVND, per germline (reference sequence). Unmatched junction bases numbered 7, after V lost 3 bases and J lost 6 bases. CDR3: CASSISGQGESEQYF. The CDR3 bases are TGTGCCAGTAGTATCTCGGGACAGGGGGAGTCCGAGCAGTACTTC.

This rearrangement joins TRBV28 to TRBJ2-2; TRBD1 agrees at 8 bases. With V trimmed by 8 bases and J by 4 bases, 3 bases remained unmatched. The CDR3 runs to 13 residues. Germline V gene sequence: CDR1 MDHEN, CDR2 SYDVKM. CDR3 region: CASEDRATGELFF. In DNA, the CDR3 is TGTGCCAGCGAGGACAGGGCCACCGGGGAGCTGTTTTTT.

The V call is TRBV5-1, the J call TRBJ1-4, with D possibly being TRBD1 (5 bases). This CDR3 has 15 amino acids. Germline CDR1 reads SGHRS; CDR2 reads YFSETQ. Deletions cut 4 bases from V and 5 bases from J, with 15 bases between. This chain's CDR3 is CASSPGAAGNEKLFF. Written as DNA, the CDR3 is TGCGCCAGCAGCCCCGGGGCGGCAGGGAATGAAAAACTGTTTTTT.

V usage is TRBV12-5 and J usage is TRBJ2-1; TRBD2 aligns across 11 bases. CDR3 size: 18 residues. CDR1 LGHNT and CDR2 FRNRAP come from the germline V gene. V lost 0 bases and J lost 1; bases outside the gene matches: 5. The DNA of the CDR3 is TGTGCTAGTGGTTTGGTACTAGCGGGAGTGGGATCCTACAATGAGCAGTTCTTC. Translation: CASGLVLAGVGSYNEQFF.

The rearrangement links TRBV4-1 to TRBJ1-2; 9 bases align to TRBD1. In germline, CDR1 is MGHRA, CDR2 YSYEKL. The CDR3 is 19 residues long. Trimming cost V 0 bases and J 2 bases; bases outside gene matches: 13. The CDR3 nucleotides are TGCGCCAGCAGCCAAGATCACAGGGACAGGGCCAAAGGAAACTATGGCTACACCTTC. Its protein product is CASSQDHRDRAKGNYGYTF.

The chain uses TRBV6-6 and TRBJ2-2; the D gene is possibly TRBD1 (5 bases). Germline V gene sequence: CDR1 MNHNY, CDR2 SVGAGI (reference sequence). CDR3 length: 15 amino acids. Trimming left V 2 bases short and J 0 bases short, with 7 bases between. CDR3 nucleotide sequence: TGTGCCAGCAGTTACGGGGCACCGAACACCGGGGAGCTGTTTTTT. As protein: CASSYGAPNTGELFF.

The chain is built from TRBV30 and TRBJ2-3; 9 bases align to TRBD2. The CDR3 spans 19 residues. Germline loops: CDR1 GTSNPN, CDR2 SVGIG (reference sequence). The trim removed 3 bases at V and 2 bases at J, leaving 18 bases unmatched. In nucleotides, the CDR3 is TGTGCCTGGAGCCCCCAGGGCGGGGCTAGCGGGGCGGTCACAGATACGCAGTATTTT. The encoded protein is CAWSPQGGASGAVTDTQYF.

The chain links TRBV19 to TRBJ1-5; D ambiguous. The CDR3 is made up of 14 amino acids. Germline V gives CDR1 LNHDA, CDR2 SQIVND (reference sequence). Between the trimmed V and J ends, which lost 5 bases and 0 bases, there was a span of 8 bases. The CDR3 DNA sequence: TGTGCCAGTAGTGGCACCTATAGCAATCAGCCCCAGCATTTT. It encodes CASSGTYSNQPQHF.